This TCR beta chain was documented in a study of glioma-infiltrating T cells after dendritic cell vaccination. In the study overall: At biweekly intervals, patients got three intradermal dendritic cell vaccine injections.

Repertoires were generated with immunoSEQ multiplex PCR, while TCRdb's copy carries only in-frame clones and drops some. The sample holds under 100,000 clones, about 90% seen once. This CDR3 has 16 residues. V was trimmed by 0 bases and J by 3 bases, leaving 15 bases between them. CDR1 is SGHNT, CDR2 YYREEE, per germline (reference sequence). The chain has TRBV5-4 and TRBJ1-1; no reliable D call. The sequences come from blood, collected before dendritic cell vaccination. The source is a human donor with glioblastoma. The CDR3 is CASSLAGRGGYTEAFF. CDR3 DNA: TGTGCCAGCAGCTTGGCTGGGCGGGGAGGCTACACTGAAGCTTTCTTT. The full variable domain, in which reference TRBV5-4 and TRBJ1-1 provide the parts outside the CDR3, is ETGVTQSPTHLIKTRGQQVTLRCSSQSGHNTVSWYQQALGQGPQFIFQYYREEENGRGNFPPRFSGLQFPNYSSELNVNALELDDSALYLCASSLAGRGGYTEAFFGQGTRLTVV.